This T cell receptor beta chain was identified during a study of cytomegalovirus exposure and HLA in healthy donors. The CDR3 length is 14 residues. CDR1 SGHDN and CDR2 FVKESK come from the germline V gene. Trimming shortened V by 0 bases and J by 6 bases, and 8 bases separated the two germline ends. A multiplex PCR was run with 60 Vbeta primers and 13 Jbeta primers. The table came from immunoSEQ multiplex PCR; TCRdb's copy has only in-frame clones and leaves some out. The sample records about 140,000 clones, approximately 80% being singletons. The rearrangement links TRBV14 to TRBJ2-2; D is uncertain. The sample was PBMCs. This TCR came from a man aged 50 to 60 in good health and CMV-seronegative. In nucleotides, the CDR3 is TGTGCCAGCAGCCAAGAACTTCCCCCCGGGGAGCTGTTTTTT. Protein sequence: CASSQELPPGELFF.